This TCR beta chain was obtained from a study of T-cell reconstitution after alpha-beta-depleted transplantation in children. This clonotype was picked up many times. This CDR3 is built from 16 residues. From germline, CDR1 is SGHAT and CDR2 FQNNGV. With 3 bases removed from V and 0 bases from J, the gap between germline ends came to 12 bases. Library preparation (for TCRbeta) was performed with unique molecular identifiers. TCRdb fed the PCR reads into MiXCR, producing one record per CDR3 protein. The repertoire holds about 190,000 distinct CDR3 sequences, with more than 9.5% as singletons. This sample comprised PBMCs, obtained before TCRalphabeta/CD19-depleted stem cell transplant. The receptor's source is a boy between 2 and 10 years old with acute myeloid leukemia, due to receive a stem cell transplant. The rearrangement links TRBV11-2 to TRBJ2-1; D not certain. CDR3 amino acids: CASSFAALSSYNEQFF. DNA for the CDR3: TGTGCCAGCAGCTTCGCGGCCCTGAGCTCCTACAATGAGCAGTTCTTC.